The 5 T cell receptor beta chains presented below share a single source sample, sequenced in a study of blood T cell repertoires in COVID-19. Method: immunoSEQ multiplex PCR; TCRdb's copy keeps in-frame clones and lacks some. This table has around 130,000 clones, roughly 85% appearing once. The specimen sequenced was peripheral blood. The source is a man aged 50-60 years with acute or convalescent COVID-19.

V usage is TRBV9 and J usage is TRBJ2-7; 7 positions match TRBD1. Trimming removed 2 bases from V and 7 bases from J; junction bases left unmatched: 15. The CDR3 runs to 16 residues. Germline V lookup: CDR1 SGDLS, CDR2 YYNGEE. DNA of the CDR3: TGTGCCAGCAGCGTTTCCCATGGGACAGTCCCCGGGGAGCAGTACTTC. It specifies CASSVSHGTVPGEQYF.

The genes are TRBV6-5 and TRBJ1-6; 8 bases line up with TRBD1. This CDR3 region has 16 residues. Per the germline V gene, CDR1 is MNHEY and CDR2 is SVGAGI. V trimming: 0 bases; J trimming: 5 bases; junction bases outside the gene matches: 3. CDR3 region: CASSYSTGADNSPLHF. CDR3 nucleotide sequence: TGTGCCAGCAGTTACTCGACAGGGGCAGATAATTCACCCCTCCACTTT.

This chain uses TRBV19 with TRBJ2-3, with 14 bases identical to TRBD2. With V trimmed by 3 bases and J by 1 base, 6 bases remained unmatched. The CDR3 runs to 18 residues. Germline V gene sequence: CDR1 LNHDA, CDR2 SQIVND (reference sequence). The DNA for the CDR3 is TGTGCCAGTAGTATTGGACTAGCGGGGGGCTCACGCACAGATACGCAGTATTTT. Amino acid sequence: CASSIGLAGGSRTDTQYF.

The V gene is TRBV18, the J gene TRBJ2-7; D might be TRBD2 (5 bases). Germline CDR1 reads KGHSH; CDR2 reads LQKENI. The CDR3 length is 16 residues. The V end was cut by 2 bases, the J end by 0 bases, with 14 bases between. The CDR3 loop is CASSPSGKLSSYEQYF. In DNA, the CDR3 is TGTGCCAGCTCACCATCGGGAAAACTCTCCTCCTACGAGCAGTACTTC.

The chain joins TRBV10-3 to TRBJ2-3; no clear D. V gave up 11 bases and J gave up 0 bases, with 15 bases separating them. From germline, CDR1 is ENHRY and CDR2 SYGVKD. CDR3 length: 14 amino acids. This CDR3 reads CAAKASTSTDTQYF. CDR3 nucleotide sequence: TGTGCCGCTAAAGCCTCTACTAGCACAGATACGCAGTATTTT.